The T cell receptor (beta chain) under discussion was sequenced for a study of patients and donors after allogeneic stem cell transplantation (dated by TCRdb to the early 2020s). The method was RT-PCR. The sequencer listed for this sample is NextSeq 550. The public reads were quality trimmed at Q25 with fastp and then assembled into clones with MiXCR by TCRdb, keeping productive beta chains. Each record represents a unique CDR3 protein, reported with the most common genes and DNA among its rows. This sample comprises about 110,000 distinct CDR3 sequences, approximately 40% of them detected only once. The ten most abundant clones make up roughly 30% of the sample. Details on this clonotype: The antigen it binds to is not known. No quality values exist for individual bases; no much larger clone is one base distant.

Reading from cysteine to phenylalanine, the CDR3 counts 15 amino acids. The retained sequence is limited to the CDR3, 45 bases, with the frame set at the first base. V is cut back by 3 bases and J by 4 bases, with 5 bases in the junction unmatched. From a lookup of the germline V gene (reference sequence), CDR1 and CDR2 are MNHEY and SMNVEV. The chain is encoded by TRBV27 joined to TRBJ2-7; the junction holds 11 bases that match TRBD1. Material: blood, either unsorted or a sorted T cell fraction (not recorded which). The clonotype was recovered from a human donor who was either an allogeneic HSCT recipient or a stem cell or donor lymphocyte infusion donor (not recorded which). It is not recorded whose cells these are; they may come from a transplant donor. The CDR3 corresponds to CASSFGGTGGYEQYF. The DNA reads TGTGCCAGCAGTTTTGGCGGGACAGGGGGATACGAGCAGTACTTC.